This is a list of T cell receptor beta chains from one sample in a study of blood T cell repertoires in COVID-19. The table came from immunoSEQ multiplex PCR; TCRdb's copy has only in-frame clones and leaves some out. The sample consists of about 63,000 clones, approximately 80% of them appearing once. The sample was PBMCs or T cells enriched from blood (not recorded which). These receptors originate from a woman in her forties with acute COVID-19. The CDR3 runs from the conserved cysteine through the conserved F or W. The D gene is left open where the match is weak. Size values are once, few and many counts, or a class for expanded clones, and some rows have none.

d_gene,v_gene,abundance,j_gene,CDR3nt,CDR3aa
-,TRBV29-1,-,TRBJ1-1,TGCAGCGTTGTATGGGTACGCGGTGAAGCTTTCTTT,CSVVWVRGEAFF
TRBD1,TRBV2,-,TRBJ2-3,TGTGCCAGCAGCGGAAAGGGACAGGGGAGCACAGATACGCAGTATTTT,CASSGKGQGSTDTQYF
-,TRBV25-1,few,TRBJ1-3,TGTGCCAGCAGTGGAGCGTACTCTGGAAACACCATATATTTT,CASSGAYSGNTIYF
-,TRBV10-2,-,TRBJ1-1,TGCGCCAGCAGTCCGACAGCGAACACTGAAGCTTTCTTT,CASSPTANTEAFF
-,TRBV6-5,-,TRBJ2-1,TGTGCCAGCAGCATTCCTGCGGTTCCCTACAATGAGCAGTTCTTC,CASSIPAVPYNEQFF
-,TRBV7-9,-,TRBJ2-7,TGTGCCAGCAGCTTCGACAGGATCTCCTACGAGCAGTACTTC,CASSFDRISYEQYF
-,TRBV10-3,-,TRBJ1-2,TGTGCCATCAGGAAGCCCCTCGGACAGAACTATGGCTACACCTTC,CAIRKPLGQNYGYTF
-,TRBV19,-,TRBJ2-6,TGTGCCAGTAGTAGCACAGGGCAGGGCACTGGGGCCAACGTCCTGACTTTC,CASSSTGQGTGANVLTF
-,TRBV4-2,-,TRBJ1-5,TGTGCCAGCAGCCAAGAGGAACAGGACCAGCCCCAGCATTTT,CASSQEEQDQPQHF
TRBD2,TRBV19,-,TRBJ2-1,TGTGCCAGTACTTCCCGGGGGGGTTACAATGAGCAGTTCTTC,CASTSRGGYNEQFF
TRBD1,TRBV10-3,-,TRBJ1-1,TGTGCCATCGGACAGGGTCGAGATACTGAAGCTTTCTTT,CAIGQGRDTEAFF
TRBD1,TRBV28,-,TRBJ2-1,TGTGCCAGCAGTTCCCCGGGACAGGGTTACAATGAGCAGTTCTTC,CASSSPGQGYNEQFF
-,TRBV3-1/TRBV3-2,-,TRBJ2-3,TGTGCCAGCAGCCAGCGATTACCAGGGGTTGGAACAGATACGCAGTATTTT,CASSQRLPGVGTDTQYF
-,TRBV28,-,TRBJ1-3,TGTGCCAGCAGTTTAGGGGGGTTTGATGCTGGAAACACCATATATTTT,CASSLGGFDAGNTIYF
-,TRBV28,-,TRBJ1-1,TGTGCCAGCAGTGGGAGGGAGCTAGGGATGAACACTGAAGCTTTCTTT,CASSGRELGMNTEAFF
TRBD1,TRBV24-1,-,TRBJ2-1,TGTGCCACCAGTGATTTAAGGGGGGGGACAGGGAGGGATGAGCAGTTCTTC,CATSDLRGGTGRDEQFF
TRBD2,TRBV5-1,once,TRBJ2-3,TGCGCCAGCAGCTTGGGTTTAGCGGGGGCGGTATCGGATACGCAGTATTTT,CASSLGLAGAVSDTQYF
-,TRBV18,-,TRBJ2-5,TGTGCCAGCTCACCCGGCGGCCGTTGGGAGACCCAGTACTTC,CASSPGGRWETQYF
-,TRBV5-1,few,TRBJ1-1,TGCGCCAGCAGCTTGGAAGGTGGCAGGTCTACCTTGAACACTGAAGCTTTCTTT,CASSLEGGRSTLNTEAFF
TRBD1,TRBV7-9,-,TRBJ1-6,TGTGCCAGCAGCAGGGGACAGGGCACTTCCCCCCTCCACTTT,CASSRGQGTSPLHF
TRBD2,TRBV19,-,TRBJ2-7,TGTGCCAGTCGATTAGCGGGATCGCCGGACGAGCAGTACTTC,CASRLAGSPDEQYF
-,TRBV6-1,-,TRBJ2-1,TGTGCCAGCAGTGAAGCGCAAGGCGGCCTGTCGAGCTCCTACAATGAGCAGTTCTTC,CASSEAQGGLSSSYNEQFF
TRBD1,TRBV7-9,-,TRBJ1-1,TGTGCCAGCAGCCGCGAACGGACAGGGAAAACTGAAGCTTTCTTT,CASSRERTGKTEAFF
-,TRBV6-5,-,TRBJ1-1,TGTGCCAGCAGCAACAAAGGAGGGAGCACTGAAGCTTTCTTT,CASSNKGGSTEAFF
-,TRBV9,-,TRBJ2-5,TGTGCCAGCAGCGGTCCTGGGGCAGGGGAGACCCAGTACTTC,CASSGPGAGETQYF
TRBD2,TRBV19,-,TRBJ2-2,TGTGCCAGTAGCGGGGGGGCCGGGGAGCTGTTTTTT,CASSGGAGELFF
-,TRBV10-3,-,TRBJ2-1,TGTGCCATCAGTGACGTGGGCAGGGGTGAGCAGTTCTTC,CAISDVGRGEQFF
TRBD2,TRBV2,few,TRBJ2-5,TGTGCCAGCAGCGGGACTAGCGGGAAGACCCAGTACTTC,CASSGTSGKTQYF
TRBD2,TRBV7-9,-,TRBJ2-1,TGTGCCAGCAGCTTGACCCGGGAGGCAGTGGGGTTCTTC,CASSLTREAVGFF
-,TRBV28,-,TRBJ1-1,TGTGCCAGCAGTCTCCTCGGGGCTGAAGCTTTCTTT,CASSLLGAEAFF
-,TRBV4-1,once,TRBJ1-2,TGCGCCAGCAGCCAGCCGAAACGCGGGATCTATGGCTACACCTTC,CASSQPKRGIYGYTF